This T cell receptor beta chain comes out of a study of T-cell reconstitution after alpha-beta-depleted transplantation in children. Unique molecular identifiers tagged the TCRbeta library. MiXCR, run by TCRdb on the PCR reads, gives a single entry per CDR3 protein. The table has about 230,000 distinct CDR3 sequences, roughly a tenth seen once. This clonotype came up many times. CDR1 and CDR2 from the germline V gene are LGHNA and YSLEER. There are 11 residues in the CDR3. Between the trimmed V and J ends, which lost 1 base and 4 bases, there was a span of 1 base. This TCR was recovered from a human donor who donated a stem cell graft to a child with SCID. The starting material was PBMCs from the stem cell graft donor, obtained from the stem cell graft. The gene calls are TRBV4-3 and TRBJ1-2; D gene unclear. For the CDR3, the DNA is TGCGCCAGCAGCCAAGTCTATGGCTACACCTTC. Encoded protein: CASSQVYGYTF.